The present entry profiles one T cell receptor (beta chain) with its context. Its antigen is still unknown. The CDR3 totals 14 residues. Trimming pared 6 bases from V and 3 bases from J, leaving 13 bases between. From germline, CDR1 is LNHDA and CDR2 SQIVND (reference sequence). This sample was taken from a study of shared clonotypes between healthy human individuals. Study background: Used for every donor were three CD4 naive, three CD4 memory, two CD8 naive and one CD8 memory plate. Overall study findings and caveats: It was the few donors that limited the genetic and exposure-history diversity represented. The study's rarefaction showed incomplete sorted-subset sequencing despite large depth.

Libraries were prepared by immunoSEQ multiplex PCR; TCRdb keeps only in-frame clonotypes and omits some of them. The sample holds millions of clones, roughly 94% seen once. The TCR comes from a man aged 18 to 30 in good health. The rearrangement joins TRBV19 to TRBJ2-3; the D is unclear. The sequencing input was naive CD4+ T cells sorted from blood. Subset: CD45RA+ positively selected. Here the CDR3 DNA reads TGTGCCAGTAGGCGACCGGATTCTACAGATACGCAGTATTTT. Encoded protein: CASRRPDSTDTQYF.